This T cell receptor beta chain originates from a study of OX40 agonist ivuxolimab in advanced cancers. Across the study: In this trial design, patients received ivuxolimab intravenously at 0.01 to 10 mg/kg every 2 weeks. People in dose escalation had one of these cancers: hepatocellular carcinoma, melanoma, renal cell or head and neck cancer. Previous treatment with anti-PD-1, anti-PD-L1 or anti-CTLA-4 therapy was allowed; 40% had received some. Whole-study results and caveats: With doses of 0.1 to 3.0 mg/kg, CD4+ and CD8+ blood T cells had undergone clonal expansion by week 6.

Clones were sequenced by immunoSEQ multiplex PCR, and TCRdb holds only the in-frame ones, with some missing. The table records 90,000 to 120,000 clones, around 93% of them present only once. Concerning this clone itself: No antigen is known for it.

This CDR3 has 15 residues. Per germline, CDR1 SQVTM and CDR2 ANQGSEA. The junction had 14 bases not matched to a gene; V was cut back by 6 bases and J by 6 bases. The gene calls are TRBV29-1 and TRBJ2-7; 10 bases fit TRBD2. Sequencing was performed on CD4+ or CD8+ T cells sorted from blood, taken in a trial of the OX40 agonist ivuxolimab. The clonotype was recovered from an adult with an advanced solid tumor such as melanoma, head and neck, liver or kidney cancer. The CDR3 DNA is TGCAGCGTCCGGACTAGCGGACAGGCGGGGGCCGAGCAGTACTTC. It translates to CSVRTSGQAGAEQYF.